These 18 T cell receptor beta chains originate from one sample sequenced in a study of Ad26.COV2.S vaccination and SARS-CoV-2 variants. The repertoire was sequenced with immunoSEQ multiplex PCR; TCRdb's copy has only in-frame clones and lacks some. The data hold hundreds of thousands of clones, with 89% observed a single time. Stated treatment: some 20 received Ad26.COV2.S at low or high dose, single or two shots; 5 received placebo; per-sample allocation not given. At day 63 after the first vaccine or placebo injection, samples were drawn. Here the sequenced sample was peripheral blood, taken in a trial of Ad26.COV2.S vaccine versus placebo. The receptors stem from a person aged 18-60 years who received the Ad26.COV2.S COVID-19 vaccine or a placebo.

This chain links TRBV7-9 with TRBJ2-5; D is possibly TRBD2 (5 bases). CDR3 length: 11 amino acids. Germline lookup yields CDR1 SEHNR and CDR2 FQNEAQ (reference sequence). This CDR3 is CAAEDGETQYF. CDR3 DNA: TGTGCGGCGGAGGATGGGGAGACCCAGTACTTC.

The chain recombines TRBV5-1 with TRBJ2-7; 8 nucleotides align to TRBD1. The CDR3 extends over 15 amino acids. The germline gives CDR1 SGHRS, CDR2 YFSETQ. V shed 4 bases, J shed 2 bases, and the junction held 8 bases outside the gene matches. The CDR3 loop is CASSAGGQGPYEQYF. CDR3 sequence (DNA): TGCGCCAGCAGCGCAGGCGGACAGGGCCCCTACGAGCAGTACTTC.

The chain is built from TRBV4-3 and TRBJ1-1, with D hard to call. Germline lookup yields CDR1 LGHNA and CDR2 YSLEER. V lost 2 bases and J lost 7, with 11 bases in between. The CDR3 spans 13 residues. DNA of the CDR3: TGCGCCAGCAGCCAAACCCGTGGACTTGAAGCTTTCTTT. It codes for CASSQTRGLEAFF.

The J gene is TRBJ1-1, the V gene TRBV5-1; D is unresolved. This CDR3 region has 14 residues. Germline CDR1 and CDR2: SGHRS and YFSETQ. Between the trimmed V and J ends, which lost 5 bases and 2 bases, there was a span of 13 bases. CDR3 region: CASRGSTGNTEAFF. CDR3 coding DNA: TGCGCCAGCAGAGGGAGTACGGGAAACACTGAAGCTTTCTTT.

The V and J genes are TRBV27 and TRBJ1-4; 7 positions match TRBD1. Germline CDR1 reads MNHEY; CDR2 reads SMNVEV (reference sequence). Trimming removed 4 bases from V and 7 bases from J; junction bases left unmatched: 9. CDR3 size: 15 residues. CDR3 nucleotide sequence: TGTGCCAGCAGTTCCCGCCGGACAGGTCCTGAAAAACTGTTTTTT. It translates to CASSSRRTGPEKLFF.

The chain links TRBV7-9 to TRBJ1-3; D perhaps matches TRBD1 (5 bases). V shed 6 bases and J shed 5 bases, with 17 bases lying between them. This CDR3 contains 15 residues. Germline V lookup: CDR1 SEHNR, CDR2 FQNEAQ (reference sequence). The chain's CDR3 is CASRPQEILRNTIYF. The DNA for the CDR3 is TGTGCCAGCAGACCACAGGAAATTTTGAGAAACACCATATATTTT.

The V call is TRBV28, the J call TRBJ2-1, with 11 bases lining up with TRBD2. V trimming: 6 bases; J trimming: 15 bases; junction bases outside the gene matches: 7. The germline CDR1 and CDR2 sequences are MDHEN and SYDVKM. The CDR3 is made up of 12 amino acids. The CDR3 protein is CASSAGLAATFF. CDR3 sequence (DNA): TGTGCCAGCAGCGCGGGACTAGCGGCGACGTTCTTC.

The V gene is TRBV4-2, the J gene TRBJ2-5, with TRBD1 matching 9 bases. Trimming removed 4 bases from V and 5 bases from J; junction bases left unmatched: 8. CDR3 size: 15 residues. Germline CDR1 reads LGHNA; CDR2 reads YNFKEQ. The CDR3 DNA is TGTGCCAGCAGCCCCCAGGGACAGGGAGGGGAGACCCAGTACTTC. Its translation: CASSPQGQGGETQYF.

The chain has TRBV19 and TRBJ1-3; TRBD1 is a possible D gene (5 bases). The V end lost 7 bases, the J end lost 2 bases, and 18 bases lay between the germline ends. The length of the CDR3 is 16 residues. Germline V gene sequence: CDR1 LNHDA, CDR2 SQIVND (reference sequence). This chain's CDR3 is CASTLEGPSTGNTIYF. For the CDR3, the DNA is TGTGCCAGTACCTTGGAGGGGCCGTCGACTGGAAACACCATATATTTT.

V is TRBV5-6 and J is TRBJ1-1, with D maybe TRBD1 (5 bases). The V gene lost 4 bases and the J gene lost 4 bases, with 20 bases spanning the gap. CDR1 is SGHDT and CDR2 is YYEEEE in the germline V gene. This CDR3 is built from 16 residues. The CDR3 DNA reads as TGTGCCAGCAGCCCCCTATCTTGGGTTGGGGGCACTGAAGCTTTCTTT. Translated, it gives CASSPLSWVGGTEAFF.

The gene calls are TRBV7-2 and TRBJ2-4; 7 bases align to TRBD2. Trimming took 11 bases from V and 0 from J; bases not matched to a gene: 10. CDR3 size: 15 residues. CDR1 is SGHTA and CDR2 is FQGNSA in the germline V gene. CDR3 bases: TGTGCCGTAAAGGGAGCGGGACTAGCCAAAAACATTCAGTACTTC. This codes for CAVKGAGLAKNIQYF. Using reference TRBV7-2 and TRBJ2-4 for the parts outside the CDR3, the full variable domain is GAGVSQSPSNKVTEKGKDVELRCDPISGHTALYWYRQSLGQGLEFLIYFQGNSAPDKSGLPSDRFSAERTGGSVSTLTIQRTQQEDSAVYLCAVKGAGLAKNIQYFGAGTRLSVL.

This clone was seen a single time. The genes are TRBV2 and TRBJ2-7, with 7 bases matching TRBD1. The ends lost 5 bases at V and 5 bases at J; junction bases unmatched: 6. The CDR3 loop spans 13 amino acids. Looked up from germline, CDR1 is SNHLY and CDR2 is FYNNEI. CDR3 DNA sequence: TGTGCCAGCAGTTTAAGGGGGCCCCACGAGCAGTACTTC. It codes for CASSLRGPHEQYF.

The chain joins TRBV4-3 to TRBJ1-5; D is possibly TRBD1 (6 bases). This CDR3 has 13 residues. Germline V gene data show CDR1 as LGHNA and CDR2 as YSLEER. With 3 bases removed from V and 7 bases from J, the gap between germline ends came to 10 bases. CDR3 nucleotide sequence: TGCGCCAGCAGCCAGGGGGCTCGGCAGCCCCAGCATTTT. It is translated as CASSQGARQPQHF.

The rearrangement uses TRBV19 and TRBJ1-1; 7 bases line up with TRBD1. V lost 7 bases, J lost 2 bases, and 7 bases stayed unmatched. Germline values: CDR1 LNHDA, CDR2 SQIVND (reference sequence). The CDR3 is made up of 14 amino acids. CDR3: CASNHRDRNTEAFF. DNA of the CDR3: TGTGCCAGTAACCACCGGGACAGAAACACTGAAGCTTTCTTT.

This clone was observed a single time. The chain carries TRBV6-5 and TRBJ2-5; D unresolved. CDR3 length: 15 amino acids. The V and J ends lost 2 bases and 4 bases respectively, with 14 bases between them. Per the germline V gene, CDR1 is MNHEY and CDR2 is SVGAGI. This chain's CDR3 is CASSYIGGLGETQYF. CDR3 nucleotide sequence: TGTGCCAGCAGTTACATTGGTGGTCTAGGAGAGACCCAGTACTTC.

CDR3 region: CASSLGWGGQETQYF. The DNA for the CDR3 is TGTGCCAGCAGCTTAGGTTGGGGCGGCCAAGAGACCCAGTACTTC. The chain is built from TRBV7-8 and TRBJ2-5, with D possibly being TRBD1 (5 bases). V lost 1 base to trimming and J lost 1 base, with 10 bases between them. Germline V gives CDR1 SGHVS, CDR2 FQNEAQ. The CDR3 is made up of 15 amino acids.

This clone appeared once. V usage is TRBV6-4 and J usage is TRBJ1-2, with 9 positions matching TRBD1. V gave up 6 bases and J gave up 6 bases; unmatched junction bases: 11. The CDR3 contains 15 residues. CDR1 MRHNA and CDR2 SNTAGT come from the germline V gene. The CDR3 DNA sequence: TGTGCCAGCAGATTAACACAGGGGGCGGCCGATGGCTACACCTTC. Its protein is CASRLTQGAADGYTF.

This clone came up a few times. V is TRBV6-1 and J is TRBJ2-7, with D possibly TRBD1 on 5 matching bases. The CDR3 is 14 residues long. Germline CDR1 is MNHNS and CDR2 is SASEGT. Trimming took off 2 bases at V and 0 bases at J, with 8 bases between the two ends. The CDR3 region has the DNA TGTGCCAGCAGTGAACAAAGGGGCTCCTACGAGCAGTACTTC. Encoded protein: CASSEQRGSYEQYF.